This T cell receptor beta chain derives from a study of shared clonotypes between healthy human individuals. This clone has just one count. Its antigen is currently unknown. The CDR3 sequence is 13 residues long. Germline loops: CDR1 MNHNS, CDR2 SASEGT. The ends were cut back, 5 bases at V and 0 bases at J, with 8 bases in the middle. CD8 cells classed as naive were CD45RO-negative and positively selected for CCR7, excluding terminally differentiated effector memory CD45RA+ cells. Study results and caveats: The rarefaction results pointed to incomplete sorted-subset sequencing despite large depth.

Each sorted subset replicate got 200 ng genomic DNA, tens of thousands of genomes. Method: immunoSEQ multiplex PCR; TCRdb's copy keeps in-frame clones and lacks some. The repertoire includes about 2 million clones, over 85% of them detected once, and 1% to 1.3% sits in the top ten. This sequence joins TRBV6-1 and TRBJ2-7; no reliable D call. This receptor was identified in a man between 18 and 35 years old in good health. Material: naive CD8+ T cells sorted from blood. The DNA for the CDR3 is TGTGCCAGCAGTCGGGCGAGCTCCTACGAGCAGTACTTC. This translates into CASSRASSYEQYF.